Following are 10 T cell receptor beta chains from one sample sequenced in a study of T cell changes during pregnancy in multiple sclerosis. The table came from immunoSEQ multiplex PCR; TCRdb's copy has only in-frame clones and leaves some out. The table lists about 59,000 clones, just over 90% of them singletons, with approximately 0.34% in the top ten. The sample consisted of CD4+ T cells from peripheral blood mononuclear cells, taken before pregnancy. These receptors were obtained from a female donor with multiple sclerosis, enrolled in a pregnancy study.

The CDR3: CASSYPPGNEQYF. CDR3 sequence (DNA): TGTGCCAGCAGCTACCCCCCAGGGAACGAGCAGTACTTC. The J gene is TRBJ2-7, the V gene TRBV11-3; weak D call: TRBD1 (5 bases). From germline, CDR1 is SGHNT and CDR2 YENEEA. This CDR3 region has 13 residues. Trimming removed 4 bases at V and 5 bases at J, with 12 bases between.

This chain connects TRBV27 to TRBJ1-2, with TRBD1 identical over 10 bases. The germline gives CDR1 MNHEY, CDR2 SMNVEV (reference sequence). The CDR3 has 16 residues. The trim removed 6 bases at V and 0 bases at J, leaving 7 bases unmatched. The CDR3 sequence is CASRRQGAFSNYGYTF. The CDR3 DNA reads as TGTGCCAGCAGACGACAGGGGGCTTTCTCTAACTATGGCTACACCTTC.

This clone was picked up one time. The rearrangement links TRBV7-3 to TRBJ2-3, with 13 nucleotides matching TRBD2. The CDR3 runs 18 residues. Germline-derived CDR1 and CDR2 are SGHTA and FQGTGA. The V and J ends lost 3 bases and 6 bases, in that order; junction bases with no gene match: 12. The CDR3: CASSFRPGLAGKGDTQYF. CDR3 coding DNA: TGTGCCAGCAGCTTTCGACCGGGACTAGCGGGAAAGGGGGATACGCAGTATTTT.

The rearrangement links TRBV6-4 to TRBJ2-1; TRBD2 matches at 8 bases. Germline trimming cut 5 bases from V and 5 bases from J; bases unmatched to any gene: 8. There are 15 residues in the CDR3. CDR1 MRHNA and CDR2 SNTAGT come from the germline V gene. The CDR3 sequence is CASSSRSGSDNEQFF. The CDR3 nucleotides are TGTGCCAGCAGTTCTAGAAGCGGGAGCGACAATGAGCAGTTCTTC.

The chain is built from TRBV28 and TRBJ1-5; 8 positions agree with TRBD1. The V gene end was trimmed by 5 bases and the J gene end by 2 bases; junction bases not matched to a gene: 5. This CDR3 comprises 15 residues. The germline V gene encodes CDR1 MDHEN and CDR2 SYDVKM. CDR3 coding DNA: TGTGCCAGCAGTACGCCGACAGGGGGCAATCAGCCCCAGCATTTT. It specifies CASSTPTGGNQPQHF.

CDR3 loop: CASSLARLAVPNSYNEQFF. In DNA, the CDR3 is TGTGCCAGCAGCTTAGCGAGACTAGCGGTACCGAATTCCTACAATGAGCAGTTCTTC. The chain couples TRBV7-9 to TRBJ2-1; 9 bases are shared with TRBD2. There are 19 residues in the CDR3. V shed 0 bases, J shed 1 base, and the junction held 10 bases outside the gene matches. Germline V gene data show CDR1 as SEHNR and CDR2 as FQNEAQ (reference sequence).

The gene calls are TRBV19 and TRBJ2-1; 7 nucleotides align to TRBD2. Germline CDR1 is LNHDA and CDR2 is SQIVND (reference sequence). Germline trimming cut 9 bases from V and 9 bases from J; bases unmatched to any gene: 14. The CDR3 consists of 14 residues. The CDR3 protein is CASSSGLGFAEQFF. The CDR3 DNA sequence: TGTGCCAGCTCCTCCGGACTAGGGTTTGCTGAGCAGTTCTTC.

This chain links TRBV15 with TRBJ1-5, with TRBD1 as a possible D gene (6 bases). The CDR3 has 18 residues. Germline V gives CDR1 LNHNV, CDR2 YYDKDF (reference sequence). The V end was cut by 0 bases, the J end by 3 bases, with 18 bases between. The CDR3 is CATSRDGQGLNVNQPQHF. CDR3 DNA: TGTGCCACCAGCAGAGATGGCCAGGGGTTGAACGTCAATCAGCCCCAGCATTTT.

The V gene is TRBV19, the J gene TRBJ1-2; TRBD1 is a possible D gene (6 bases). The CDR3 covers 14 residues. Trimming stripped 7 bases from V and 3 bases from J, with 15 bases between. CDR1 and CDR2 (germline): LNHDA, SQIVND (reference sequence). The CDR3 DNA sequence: TGTGCCAGTACCCCGCCGACAGGTTACTATGGCTACACCTTC. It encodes CASTPPTGYYGYTF.

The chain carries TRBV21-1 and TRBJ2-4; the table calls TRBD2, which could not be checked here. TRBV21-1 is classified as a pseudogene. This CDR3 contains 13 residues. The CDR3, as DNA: TGTGCCAGCAGCAAATCCCCTCAAAACATTCAGTACTTC. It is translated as CASSKSPQNIQYF.